This T cell receptor (beta chain) appears in the sequencing data of a study of shared clonotypes between healthy human individuals. CDR1 and CDR2 from the germline V gene are SGHVS and FNYEAQ. The CDR3 extends over 14 amino acids. After removal of 3 bases from V and 2 bases from J, the junction contained 3 bases not matched to a gene. CD8 cells regarded as naive lacked CD45RO, were positively chosen for CCR7, and omitted terminally differentiated effector memory CD45RA+ cells. Profiled with immunoSEQ multiplex PCR; TCRdb holds only in-frame clones, not every one. The table lists about 2.1 million clones, approximately 94% of them singletons.

Sequencing was done on a sample of naive CD8+ T cells from PBMCs. The TCR was taken from a man aged 18 to 29 in good health. Some clones in this sample may be carry-over from other donors' samples. The rearrangement uses TRBV7-6 and TRBJ2-7; 8 nucleotides line up with TRBD1. CDR3 DNA: TGTGCCAGCAGCTTGACAGGGGATACCTACGAGCAGTACTTC. Protein sequence: CASSLTGDTYEQYF.